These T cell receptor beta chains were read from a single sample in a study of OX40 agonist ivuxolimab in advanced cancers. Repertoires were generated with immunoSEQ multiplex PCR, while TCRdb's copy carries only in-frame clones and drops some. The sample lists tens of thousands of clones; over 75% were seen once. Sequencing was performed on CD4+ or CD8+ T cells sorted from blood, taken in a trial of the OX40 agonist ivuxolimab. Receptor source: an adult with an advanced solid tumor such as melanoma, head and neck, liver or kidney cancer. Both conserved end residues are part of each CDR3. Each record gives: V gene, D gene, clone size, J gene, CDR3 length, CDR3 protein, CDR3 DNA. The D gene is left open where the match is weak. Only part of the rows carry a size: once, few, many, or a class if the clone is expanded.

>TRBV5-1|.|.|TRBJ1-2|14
CASSPTGTRYGYTF
TGTGCCAGCAGCCCCACCGGGACACGCTATGGCTACACCTTC
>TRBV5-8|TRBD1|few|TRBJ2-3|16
CASSLTDRVMSDTQYF
TGTGCCAGCAGCTTGACTGACAGGGTTATGTCAGATACGCAGTATTTT
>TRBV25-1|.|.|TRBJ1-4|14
CASSDSGIHEKLFF
TGTGCCAGCAGTGACAGCGGGATACATGAAAAACTGTTTTTT
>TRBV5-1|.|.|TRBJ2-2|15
CASSFSEGNTGELFF
TGCGCCAGCAGCTTTTCCGAGGGCAACACCGGGGAGCTGTTTTTT
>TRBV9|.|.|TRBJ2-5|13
CASSVGGRETQYF
TGTGCCAGCAGCGTAGGGGGTCGGGAGACCCAGTACTTC
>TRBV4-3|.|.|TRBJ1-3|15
CASSQDLGFGDTIYF
TGCGCCAGCAGCCAAGATTTGGGGTTTGGGGACACCATATATTTT
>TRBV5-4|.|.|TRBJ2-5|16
CASSLAGAVRRETQYF
TGTGCCAGCAGCCTGGCCGGGGCGGTTAGGAGGGAGACCCAGTACTTC
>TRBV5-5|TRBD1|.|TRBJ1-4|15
CASSFRGTGNEKLFF
TGTGCCAGCAGCTTTAGGGGGACAGGCAATGAAAAACTGTTTTTT
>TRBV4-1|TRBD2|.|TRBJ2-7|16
CASSQDPRREGFEQYF
TGCGCCAGCAGCCAAGATCCCCGCAGGGAGGGGTTCGAGCAGTACTTC
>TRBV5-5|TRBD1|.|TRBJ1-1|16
CASSLTGEFRNTEAFF
TGTGCCAGCAGCTTGACAGGGGAATTTAGGAACACTGAAGCTTTCTTT
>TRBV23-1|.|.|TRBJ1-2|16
CASSLLGGARFYGYTF
TGCGCCAGCAGCCTCTTGGGGGGGGCTAGGTTCTATGGCTACACCTTC
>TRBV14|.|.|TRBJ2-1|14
CASSLRQSYNEQFF
TGTGCCAGCAGCCTTCGACAGTCATACAATGAGCAGTTCTTC
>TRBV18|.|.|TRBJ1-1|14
CASSPAGVNTEAFF
TGTGCCAGCTCACCGGCAGGGGTAAACACTGAAGCTTTCTTT
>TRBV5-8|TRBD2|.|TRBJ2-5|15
CASSPGGTSEETQYF
TGTGCCAGCAGCCCGGGGGGGACTAGTGAAGAGACCCAGTACTTC
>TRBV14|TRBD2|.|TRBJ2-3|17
CASSHRRAGGSTDTQYF
TGTGCCAGCAGCCATAGGCGAGCGGGAGGGAGCACAGATACGCAGTATTTT
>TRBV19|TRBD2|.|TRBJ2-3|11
CATRGADTQYF
TGTGCCACCCGGGGGGCAGATACGCAGTATTTT
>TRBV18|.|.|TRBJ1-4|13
CASHLGTREKLFF
TGTGCCAGCCACCTCGGAACGAGGGAAAAACTGTTTTTT